This section outlines one TCR beta chain sequence together with its context. This clone was counted a few times. What antigen it recognizes has not been identified. No base qualities exist here, and no much larger clone lies one base off it. Germline trimming: 4 bases from V, 2 bases from J; junction bases outside gene matches: 16. CDR1 and CDR2 (MDHEN, SYDVKM) derive from the germline V gene. From the cysteine through the phenylalanine, the CDR3 covers 18 amino acids. Only the CDR3 part of the read is kept: 54 bases, read in frame from the first base. The data originate from a study of metastatic and nonmetastatic thyroid tumors (dated by TCRdb to about 2020). As for the study more broadly: Repertoires from peripheral blood and from tumor or nodule tissue samples of malignant and benign thyroid patients were compared. The research as a whole found: TCR beta diversity was reported as significantly higher in malignant tumors than in benign nodules, in both blood and tumor samples.

The library was built by means of PCR. Sequencing was carried out with an Illumina HiSeq 4000. High-throughput sequencing was used to profile the TCR beta-chain CDR3 region of every patient. In the paper's pipeline: Drawing on CDR3 differences between clinicopathological groups, the researchers built a classifier meant to tell apart patients with distant-metastatic papillary thyroid cancer. The Shannon index was used to measure repertoire diversity, and the Morisita-Horn index was used to measure how similar tumor and blood repertoires were. The public reads were reprocessed in TCRdb via fastp at Q25 and MiXCR, keeping in-frame beta chains. The V and J calls were not made by the authors but by TCRdb's processing. Counted in this sample were 30,000 to 50,000 clones; approximately 17% of them appeared once. The ten largest clonotypes hold approximately 13% of the sample. No patient had received any treatment before thyroid surgery. Patient clinical samples collected from 2012 to 2018 were retrospectively analysed using T-cell receptor beta sequencing.

The chain is assembled from TRBV28 and TRBJ1-1; TRBD1 matches 7 bases in the middle. The clonotype comes from a female donor with papillary thyroid cancer or a benign thyroid nodule (not recorded which). Some clones in this sample may be carry-over from other donors' samples. Source material: tumor tissue. The DNA reads TGTGCCAGCAGTTATGACGGGACAGAGCTTAGGGAAAACACTGAAGCTTTCTTT. Translated, this gives CASSYDGTELRENTEAFF.